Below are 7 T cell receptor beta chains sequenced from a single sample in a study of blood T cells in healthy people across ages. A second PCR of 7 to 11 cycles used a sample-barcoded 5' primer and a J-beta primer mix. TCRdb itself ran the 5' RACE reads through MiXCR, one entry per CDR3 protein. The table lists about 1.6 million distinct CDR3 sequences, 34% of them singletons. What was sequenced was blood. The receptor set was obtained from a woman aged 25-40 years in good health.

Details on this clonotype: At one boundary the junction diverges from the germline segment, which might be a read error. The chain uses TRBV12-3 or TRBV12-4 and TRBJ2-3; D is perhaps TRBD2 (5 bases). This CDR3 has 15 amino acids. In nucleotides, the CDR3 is TGTGCCAGCAGATTTAGCGAAATTCGCACAGATGCGCAGTATTTT. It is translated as CASRFSEIRTDAQYF.

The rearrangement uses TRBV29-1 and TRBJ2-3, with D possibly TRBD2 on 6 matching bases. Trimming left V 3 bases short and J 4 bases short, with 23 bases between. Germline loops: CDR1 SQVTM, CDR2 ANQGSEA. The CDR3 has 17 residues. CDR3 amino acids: CSVDLRQKTRSADTQYF. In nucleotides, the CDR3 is TGCAGCGTTGATTTGAGACAGAAGACTAGGTCGGCAGATACGCAGTATTTT.

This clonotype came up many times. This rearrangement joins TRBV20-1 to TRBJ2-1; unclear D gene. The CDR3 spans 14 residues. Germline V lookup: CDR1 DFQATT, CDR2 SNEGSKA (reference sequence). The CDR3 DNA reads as TGCAGCCTAGGAAAAGCTCCGCGTTGGGATGAGCAGTTCTTC. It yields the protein CSLGKAPRWDEQFF.

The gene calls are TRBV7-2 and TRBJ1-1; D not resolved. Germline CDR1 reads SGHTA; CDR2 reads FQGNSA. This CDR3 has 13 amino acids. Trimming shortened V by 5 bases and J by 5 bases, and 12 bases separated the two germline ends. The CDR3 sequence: CASSPLGGTEAFF. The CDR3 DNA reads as TGTGCCAGCAGCCCCCTTGGAGGGACTGAAGCTTTCTTT.

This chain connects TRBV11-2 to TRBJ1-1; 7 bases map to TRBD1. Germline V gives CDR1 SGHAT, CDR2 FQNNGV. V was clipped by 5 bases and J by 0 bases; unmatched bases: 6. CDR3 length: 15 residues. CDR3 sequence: CASSEGAGMNTEAFF. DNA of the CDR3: TGTGCCAGCAGCGAGGGGGCGGGGATGAACACTGAAGCTTTCTTT.

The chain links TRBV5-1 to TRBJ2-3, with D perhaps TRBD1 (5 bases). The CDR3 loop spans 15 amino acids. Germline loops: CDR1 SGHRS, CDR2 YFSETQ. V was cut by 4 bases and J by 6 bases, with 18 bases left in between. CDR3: CASSLEGASRDTQYF. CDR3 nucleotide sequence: TGCGCCAGCAGCCTTGAAGGGGCCTCCCGGGATACGCAGTATTTT.

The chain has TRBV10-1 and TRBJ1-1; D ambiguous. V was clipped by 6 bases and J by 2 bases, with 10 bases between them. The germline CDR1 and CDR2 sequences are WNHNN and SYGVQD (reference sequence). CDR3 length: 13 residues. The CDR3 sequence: CASRQTLNTEAFF. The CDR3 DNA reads TGCGCCAGCAGACAGACCCTCAACACTGAAGCTTTCTTT.